The 14 T cell receptor beta chains presented below share a single source sample, sequenced in a study of immune evolution from preneoplasia to lung adenocarcinoma. Sequencing used immunoSEQ multiplex PCR; TCRdb keeps in-frame clones, though not all of them. The table includes 4,400 or so clones, approximately 85% detected once. Source material: FFPE lung adenocarcinoma in situ tissue. These receptors all come from a person in their 70s with lung adenocarcinoma.

The genes are TRBV9 and TRBJ2-7, with 9 nucleotides matching TRBD1. Germline assignment: CDR1 SGDLS and CDR2 YYNGEE. J lost 2 bases, V lost 3 bases, and 6 bases had no gene match. The CDR3 extends over 15 amino acids. In nucleotides, the CDR3 is TGTGCCAGCAGCGCCGGACAGGGGCTACCCTACGAGCAGTACTTC. Translated, it gives CASSAGQGLPYEQYF.

The chain links TRBV5-1 to TRBJ2-3; unclear D gene. CDR1 is SGHRS and CDR2 is YFSETQ in the germline V gene. V shed 1 base and J shed 2 bases, with 11 bases lying between them. This CDR3 has 15 residues. CDR3 sequence reads: CASSLLGIPTDTQYF. The CDR3 DNA sequence: TGCGCCAGCAGCTTGCTGGGGATTCCCACAGATACGCAGTATTTT. Combining the CDR3 with reference TRBV5-1 and TRBJ2-3 gives the whole variable domain KAGVTQTPRYLIKTRGQQVTLSCSPISGHRSVSWYQQTPGQGLQFLFEYFSETQRNKGNFPGRFSGRQFSNSRSEMNVSTLELGDSALYLCASSLLGIPTDTQYFGPGTRLTVL.

This clone has a single count. The chain is built from TRBV14 and TRBJ2-3; TRBD2 aligns across 8 bases. After removal of 8 bases from V and 2 bases from J, the junction contained 15 bases not matched to a gene. Germline CDR1 is SGHDN and CDR2 is FVKESK. This CDR3 is 17 amino acids long. The CDR3 protein is CASRKTGGGRSTDTQYF. The CDR3 DNA follows: TGTGCCAGCCGAAAGACCGGAGGCGGGAGGTCCACAGATACGCAGTATTTT.

The chain combines TRBV19 with TRBJ2-6; 7 positions agree with TRBD1. The germline V gene encodes CDR1 LNHDA and CDR2 SQIVND (reference sequence). This CDR3 comprises 15 residues. The V segment lost 10 bases and the J segment 0 bases; nucleotides outside the gene matches: 6. CDR3 region: CATRQGGSGANVLTF. The CDR3 nucleotides read TGTGCCACCAGACAGGGTGGCTCTGGGGCCAACGTCCTGACTTTC. The entire variable domain, with the rest obtained from reference TRBV19 and TRBJ2-6, is as follows: DGGITQSPKYLFRKEGQNVTLSCEQNLNHDAMYWYRQDPGQGLRLIYYSQIVNDFQKGDIAEGYSVSREKKESFPLTVTSAQKNPTAFYLCATRQGGSGANVLTFGAGSRLTVL.

The chain employs TRBV30 and TRBJ2-1; TRBD2 agrees at 7 bases. Germline V gives CDR1 GTSNPN, CDR2 SVGIG (reference sequence). J gave up 10 bases and V 0 bases, and 9 bases lay outside the gene matches. This CDR3 has 14 amino acids. The chain's CDR3 is CAWSVLAGVVEQFF. The CDR3 DNA sequence: TGTGCCTGGAGTGTTCTGGCGGGAGTGGTCGAGCAGTTCTTC.

CDR3 coding DNA: TGTGCCAGTAGCAAGGGACTGGCGGGTGCTGAAGCTTTCTTT. This translates into CASSKGLAGAEAFF. This sequence joins TRBV19 and TRBJ1-1; a possible D gene is TRBD1 (5 bases). With 6 bases removed from V and 6 bases from J, the gap between germline ends came to 17 bases. This CDR3 has 14 residues. Germline CDR1 and CDR2: LNHDA and SQIVND (reference sequence).

This clone appeared once. The V and J genes are TRBV29-1 and TRBJ2-5; no firm D call. Germline V gene sequence: CDR1 SQVTM, CDR2 ANQGSEA. The CDR3 is 12 amino acids. V shed 3 bases and J shed 5 bases, with 10 bases lying between them. CDR3 region: CSVEVLSETQYF. Written as DNA, the CDR3 is TGCAGCGTTGAGGTCCTCTCGGAGACCCAGTACTTC.

This clone came up a few times. This chain uses TRBV28 with TRBJ2-3; 10 nucleotides match TRBD2. The CDR3 loop spans 16 amino acids. Unmatched junction bases numbered 9, after V lost 6 bases and J lost 3 bases. Germline CDR1 and CDR2: MDHEN and SYDVKM. The CDR3 loop is CASRPILAGRTDTQYF. The CDR3 nucleotides are TGTGCCAGCAGACCTATACTAGCGGGAAGAACAGATACGCAGTATTTT.

The CDR3 reads CAWSVLYAGGGNQPQHF. In DNA form, the CDR3 reads TGTGCCTGGAGTGTACTGTATGCAGGCGGAGGGAATCAGCCCCAGCATTTT. The rearrangement joins TRBV30 to TRBJ1-5; no clear D gene. The CDR3 is 17 amino acids. Germline values: CDR1 GTSNPN, CDR2 SVGIG (reference sequence). Trimming cost V 0 bases and J 4 bases, with 19 bases left between them.

This clone was counted a single time. Distinct nucleotide sequences in the sample also encode this CDR3. The V and J genes are TRBV18 and TRBJ2-1; D is possibly TRBD2 (6 bases). CDR1 and CDR2 from the germline V gene are KGHSH and LQKENI. Trimming left V 7 bases short and J 6 bases short, with 19 bases between. This CDR3 contains 15 residues. The CDR3 DNA follows: TGTGCCAGCTGGTCGGGACTGGCGGGTTCCAATGAGCAGTTCTTC. Its protein is CASWSGLAGSNEQFF.

DNA for the CDR3: TGTGCCATCCAGACTAGCGGGAGGGCCAGAGGGGAGCTGTTTTTT. It translates to CAIQTSGRARGELFF. The chain is built from TRBV6-4 and TRBJ2-2; 14 bases fit TRBD2. V shed 10 bases, J shed 8 bases, and the junction held 9 bases outside the gene matches. Germline assignment: CDR1 MRHNA and CDR2 SNTAGT. This CDR3 has 15 residues.

The chain joins TRBV9 to TRBJ2-1, with 12 bases that match TRBD2. J was trimmed by 7 bases and V by 4 bases; bases with no gene match: 9. This CDR3 has 16 residues. CDR1 and CDR2 (germline): SGDLS, YYNGEE. The CDR3 DNA sequence: TGTGCCAGCAGCTCCCGGACTAGCGGGACTAGGAATGAGCAGTTCTTC. Protein sequence: CASSSRTSGTRNEQFF.

The J gene is TRBJ2-3, the V gene TRBV6-5; D perhaps matches TRBD2 (5 bases). Germline CDR1 is MNHEY and CDR2 is SVGAGI. V was shortened by 6 bases and J by 6 bases, with 13 bases between the two germline ends. The CDR3 has 13 amino acids. CDR3: CASRDSVSDTQYF. The DNA for the CDR3 is TGTGCCAGCAGGGATAGCGTATCGGATACGCAGTATTTT.

The chain has TRBV19 and TRBJ2-3; 8 bases agree with TRBD1. This CDR3 region has 15 residues. Germline V gene lookup returns CDR1 LNHDA and CDR2 SQIVND (reference sequence). Trimming took 7 bases from V and 2 from J; bases not matched to a gene: 8. The DNA for the CDR3 is TGTGCCAGTATGGGGACAGGCCGACTCACAGATACGCAGTATTTT. The encoded protein is CASMGTGRLTDTQYF.